The 25 T cell receptor beta chains listed next were all sequenced from one sample in a study of siplizumab effects on memory and regulatory T cells. Here immunoSEQ multiplex PCR was the method, and the copy in TCRdb shows in-frame clones only, minus some. Here the sample spans approximately 94,000 clones, about 95% being singletons. Specimen: non-Treg CD4+ T cells sorted from blood. The receptor set was obtained from a human donor in good health.

This clone was found once. This chain uses TRBV6-6 with TRBJ1-1; the D gene is possibly TRBD1 (6 bases). Germline CDR1 and CDR2: MNHNY and SVGAGI (reference sequence). The ends were cut back, 0 bases at V and 1 base at J, with 9 bases in the middle. This CDR3 region has 15 residues. CDR3 in DNA: TGTGCCAGCAGTTACTCGCGCAGGGGGAACACTGAAGCTTTCTTT. Amino acid sequence: CASSYSRRGNTEAFF.

The rearrangement uses TRBV5-5 and TRBJ2-4; D may be TRBD1 or TRBD2 (5 bases each). Per the germline V gene, CDR1 is SGHKS and CDR2 is YYEKEE (reference sequence). Between the trimmed V and J ends, which lost 5 bases and 9 bases, there was a span of 15 bases. The length of the CDR3 is 13 residues. The CDR3 protein is CASRPGPEGIQYF. CDR3 in DNA: TGTGCCAGCAGACCGGGGCCTGAAGGCATTCAGTACTTC.

The V call is TRBV19, the J call TRBJ1-2, with TRBD1 as a possible D gene (5 bases). The CDR3 contains 13 residues. CDR1 LNHDA and CDR2 SQIVND come from the germline V gene (reference sequence). V lost 7 bases to trimming and J lost 7 bases, with 16 bases between them. The CDR3 region is CASTGGWDSGYTF. The CDR3 DNA sequence: TGTGCCAGTACTGGGGGTTGGGATTCTGGCTACACCTTC.

The chain joins TRBV5-8 to TRBJ2-5; D ambiguous. This CDR3 contains 11 residues. The V gene's germline CDR1 is SGHTS and CDR2 YDEGEE. V was shortened by 4 bases and J by 9 bases, with 10 bases between the two germline ends. CDR3 DNA sequence: TGTGCCAGCAGCCTACGGGTTGCCCAGTACTTC. Translated: CASSLRVAQYF.

This clone has only one observation. The chain uses TRBV27 and TRBJ1-2; 8 nucleotides line up with TRBD1. The ends lost 4 bases at V and 5 bases at J; junction bases unmatched: 3. Germline V gene sequence: CDR1 MNHEY, CDR2 SMNVEV (reference sequence). The CDR3 runs to 13 residues. DNA for the CDR3: TGTGCCAGCAGTTCTCAGGGGGCTTATGGCTACACCTTC. This codes for CASSSQGAYGYTF.

The rearrangement links TRBV6-1 to TRBJ2-5; 11 nucleotides align to TRBD2. Looked up from germline, CDR1 is MNHNS and CDR2 is SASEGT. CDR3 length: 15 amino acids. V dropped 6 bases and J dropped 4; count of bases not matched to a gene: 7. DNA of the CDR3: TGTGCCAGCAGAAGCCCGGGACTAGCGGTAGAGACCCAGTACTTC. It encodes CASRSPGLAVETQYF.

The CDR3 sequence is CASSLDPGQETQYF. The CDR3 region has the DNA TGTGCCAGCAGCTTAGATCCCGGGCAAGAGACCCAGTACTTC. The gene calls are TRBV7-3 and TRBJ2-5; D remains unclear. The CDR3 runs to 14 residues. Per the germline V gene, CDR1 is SGHTA and CDR2 is FQGTGA. Deletions cut 2 bases from V and 2 bases from J, with 9 bases between.

V gene TRBV2 combines with J gene TRBJ2-1; 8 bases are a match to TRBD2. J gave up 0 bases and V 6 bases, and 7 bases lay outside the gene matches. Germline V gene sequence: CDR1 SNHLY, CDR2 FYNNEI. The CDR3 consists of 16 residues. This chain's CDR3 is CASRRTGTSSYNEQFF. The CDR3 bases are TGTGCCAGCAGAAGAACCGGGACTAGCTCCTACAATGAGCAGTTCTTC.

Here the CDR3 DNA reads TGTGCCAGCAGCCTACCCCATTACAATGAGCAGTTCTTC. Translated, it gives CASSLPHYNEQFF. The gene calls are TRBV5-6 and TRBJ2-1; D ambiguous. The CDR3 runs 13 residues. V lost 4 bases to trimming and J lost 4 bases, with 9 bases between them. Germline CDR1 reads SGHDT; CDR2 reads YYEEEE. The variable domain in full, completed from reference TRBV5-6 and TRBJ2-1, reads DAGVTQSPTHLIKTRGQQVTLRCSPKSGHDTVSWYQQALGQGPQFIFQYYEEEERQRGNFPDRFSGHQFPNYSSELNVNALLLGDSALYLCASSLPHYNEQFFGPGTRLTVL.

The chain is built from TRBV18 and TRBJ1-5; unclear D gene. This CDR3 region has 18 residues. Germline V gene lookup returns CDR1 KGHSH and CDR2 LQKENI. V lost 3 bases, J lost 1 base, and 19 bases lay in between. DNA of the CDR3: TGTGCCAGCTCACCGTCCCAATCCGCGGCAGGCAGCAATCAGCCCCAGCATTTT. Translation: CASSPSQSAAGSNQPQHF. The variable domain in full, completed from reference TRBV18 and TRBJ1-5, reads NAGVMQNPRHLVRRRGQEARLRCSPMKGHSHVYWYRQLPEEGLKFMVYLQKENIIDESGMPKERFSAEFPKEGPSILRIQQVVRGDSAAYFCASSPSQSAAGSNQPQHFGDGTRLSIL.

This clone was recorded only once. The gene calls are TRBV6-6 and TRBJ1-5, with D possibly matching TRBD1 (6 bases). This CDR3 is built from 14 residues. Between the trimmed V and J ends, which lost 2 bases and 8 bases, there was a span of 13 bases. The germline CDR1 and CDR2 sequences are MNHNY and SVGAGI (reference sequence). The DNA of the CDR3 is TGTGCCAGCAGTTACCGACAGGCCTGGGAGCCCCAGCATTTT. This gives the protein CASSYRQAWEPQHF.

This clone was observed once. The chain employs TRBV5-1 and TRBJ1-4; D is perhaps TRBD1 (5 bases). This CDR3 region has 14 residues. Trimming pared 0 bases from V and 7 bases from J, leaving 10 bases between. CDR1 is SGHRS and CDR2 is YFSETQ in the germline V gene. CDR3 sequence reads: CASSLERGGEKLFF. CDR3 DNA: TGCGCCAGCAGCTTGGAGAGGGGAGGTGAAAAACTGTTTTTT.

The gene calls are TRBV30 and TRBJ2-5; TRBD1 is a possible D gene (5 bases). Germline CDR1 is GTSNPN and CDR2 is SVGIG (reference sequence). CDR3 length: 16 residues. The V end lost 3 bases, the J end lost 5 bases, and 22 bases lay between the germline ends. CDR3 DNA sequence: TGTGCCTGGAGCGCTAGTAGGGGTCTAGGACGGGAGACCCAGTACTTC. Encoded protein: CAWSASRGLGRETQYF.

The J gene is TRBJ2-2, the V gene TRBV5-1, with TRBD1 matching 9 bases. Germline CDR1 is SGHRS and CDR2 is YFSETQ. Germline trimming cut 5 bases from V and 4 bases from J; bases unmatched to any gene: 12. This CDR3 has 17 amino acids. This chain's CDR3 is CASSYLATGGLTGELFF. DNA of the CDR3: TGCGCCAGCAGTTATTTAGCAACAGGGGGCCTCACCGGGGAGCTGTTTTTT.

In the case of this clone: A read error may account for a junction end that differs from germline. The chain links TRBV29-1 to TRBJ2-7, with D perhaps assigned TRBD1 or TRBD2 (5 bases each). The germline V gene encodes CDR1 SQVTM and CDR2 ANQGSEA. The length of the CDR3 is 15 residues. The CDR3 coding sequence is TGCAGCGCTGAAATCACCGGGACGGGGACCTACGAGCAGTACTTC. Translation gives CSAEITGTGTYEQYF.

The chain combines TRBV23-1 with TRBJ2-7; D not certain. TRBV23-1 is labeled an ORF, and its function is uncertain. Trimming left V 2 bases short and J 0 bases short, with 17 bases between. The CDR3 runs to 17 residues. CDR3 DNA: TGCGCCAGCAGTCAACCCTTTTGTACGTCCTTCTCCTACGAGCAGTACTTC. It yields the protein CASSQPFCTSFSYEQYF.

This chain joins TRBV28 and TRBJ2-7; the D call may be TRBD1 or TRBD2 (5 bases each). With 6 bases removed from V and 3 bases from J, the gap between germline ends came to 12 bases. Per germline, CDR1 MDHEN and CDR2 SYDVKM. This CDR3 has 13 amino acids. The CDR3 nucleotides read TGTGCCAGCAGGACCGGGACGAGCTACGAGCAGTACTTC. Its protein product is CASRTGTSYEQYF.

The V call is TRBV5-8, the J call TRBJ2-3, with TRBD2 identical over 10 bases. This CDR3 has 15 amino acids. Losses at the gene ends were 3 bases for V and 1 base for J; bases not matched to a gene: 2. Germline-derived CDR1 and CDR2 are SGHTS and YDEGEE. The CDR3, as DNA: TGTGCCAGCAGCTCCGGGACTAGCGGCACAGATACGCAGTATTTT. It encodes CASSSGTSGTDTQYF. Filled out from reference TRBV5-8 and TRBJ2-3, the complete variable domain reads EAGVTQSPTHLIKTRGQQATLRCSPISGHTSVYWYQQALGLGLQFLLWYDEGEERNRGNFPPRFSGRQFPNYSSELNVNALELEDSALYLCASSSGTSGTDTQYFGPGTRLTVL.

V gene TRBV4-2 combines with J gene TRBJ2-3; D possibly uses TRBD1 or TRBD2 (5 bases each). The V gene's germline CDR1 is LGHNA and CDR2 YNFKEQ. Deletions cut 5 bases from V and 5 bases from J, with 20 bases between. The CDR3 extends over 16 amino acids. This chain's CDR3 is CASSFEGALVVDTQYF. As DNA, the CDR3 is TGTGCCAGCAGCTTTGAAGGGGCACTAGTAGTAGATACGCAGTATTTT.

This sequence joins TRBV27 and TRBJ1-5; no reliable D call. The CDR3 spans 12 residues. V lost 5 bases and J 6 bases, leaving 8 bases between the germline ends. The germline CDR1 and CDR2 sequences are MNHEY and SMNVEV (reference sequence). The CDR3 sequence: CASSNPFQPQHF. The CDR3 DNA sequence: TGTGCCAGCAGTAACCCCTTTCAGCCCCAGCATTTT.

The CDR3 sequence: CAISESIIPGRKETQYF. DNA of the CDR3: TGTGCCATCAGTGAGTCGATTATACCGGGACGAAAAGAGACCCAGTACTTC. The rearrangement uses TRBV10-3 and TRBJ2-5; D may correspond to TRBD1 or TRBD2 (5 bases each). Germline lookup yields CDR1 ENHRY and CDR2 SYGVKD. V shed 0 bases and J shed 3 bases, with 17 bases lying between them. The length of the CDR3 is 17 residues.

CDR3 residues: CASIASLEAFF. In DNA, the CDR3 is TGTGCCAGCATTGCCAGTCTAGAAGCTTTCTTT. This chain uses TRBV2 with TRBJ1-1; D remains ambiguous. Looked up from germline, CDR1 is SNHLY and CDR2 is FYNNEI. V lost 7 bases to trimming and J lost 8 bases, with 11 bases between them. The CDR3 spans 11 residues.

V and J are TRBV28 and TRBJ2-5; the D gene is possibly TRBD2 (5 bases). Germline loops: CDR1 MDHEN, CDR2 SYDVKM. This CDR3 has 13 amino acids. The V end was cut by 6 bases, the J end by 1 base, with 9 bases between. The CDR3: CASSATSQETQYF. The CDR3 DNA reads TGTGCCAGCAGCGCCACTAGCCAAGAGACCCAGTACTTC. The whole variable domain, remainder taken from reference TRBV28 and TRBJ2-5, is DVKVTQSSRYLVKRTGEKVFLECVQDMDHENMFWYRQDPGLGLRLIYFSYDVKMKEKGDIPEGYSVSREKKERFSLILESASTNQTSMYLCASSATSQETQYFGPGTRLLVL.

The V call is TRBV11-1, the J call TRBJ2-1; 7 bases agree with TRBD2. Germline assignment: CDR1 SGHAT and CDR2 FQDESV (reference sequence). There are 14 residues in the CDR3. Trimming removed 3 bases from V and 5 bases from J; junction bases left unmatched: 4. This CDR3 is CASSLGLSNNEQFF. CDR3 DNA sequence: TGTGCCAGCAGCTTGGGACTATCAAACAATGAGCAGTTCTTC.

The rearrangement joins TRBV2 to TRBJ2-7; the match to TRBD1 covers 8 bases. The V gene end was trimmed by 6 bases and the J gene end by 5 bases; junction bases not matched to a gene: 6. Germline V gene lookup returns CDR1 SNHLY and CDR2 FYNNEI. CDR3 length equals 13 residues. The CDR3 DNA is TGTGCCAGCAGAAAGACAGGGGCCAACGAGCAGTACTTC. Translation gives CASRKTGANEQYF.